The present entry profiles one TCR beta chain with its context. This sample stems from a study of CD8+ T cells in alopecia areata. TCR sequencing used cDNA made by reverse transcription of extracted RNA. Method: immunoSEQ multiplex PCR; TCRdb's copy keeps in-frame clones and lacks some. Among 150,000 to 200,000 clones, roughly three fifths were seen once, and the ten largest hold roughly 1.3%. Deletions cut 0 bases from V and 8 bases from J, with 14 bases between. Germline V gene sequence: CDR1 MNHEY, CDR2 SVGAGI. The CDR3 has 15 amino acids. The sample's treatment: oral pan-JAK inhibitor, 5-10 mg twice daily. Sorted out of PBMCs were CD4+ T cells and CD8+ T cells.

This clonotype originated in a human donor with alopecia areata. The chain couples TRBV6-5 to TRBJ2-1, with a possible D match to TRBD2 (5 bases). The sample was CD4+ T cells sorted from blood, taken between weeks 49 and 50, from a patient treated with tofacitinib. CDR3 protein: CASSYSRVRPHEQFF. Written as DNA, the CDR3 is TGTGCCAGCAGTTACTCGAGGGTCAGGCCTCATGAGCAGTTCTTC.